A single sample is the source of the 26 T cell receptor beta chains below, sequenced in a study of identifying expanded T cells in peripheral blood (dated by TCRdb to about 2019). The library came from the immunoSEQ multiplex PCR assay. The source is immuneACCESS, and TCRdb retained only in-frame sequences with V and J called. Part of the clones is not carried over; for the studies checked, unresolved V genes explain less than half of this, and the remainder is unexplained. The sample table contains about 100,000 clones; only one count was recorded for almost 90% of them. The top ten clones comprise 3.5% to 4.5% of the sample. The sample comprised blood. These receptors were collected from a person aged 18-70 years in good health.

The DNA of the CDR3 is TGTGCCAGCACCCATAGGGTAGACGGGGCCAACGTCCTGACTTTC. Translated: CASTHRVDGANVLTF. The genes are TRBV6-5 and TRBJ2-6; D is undetermined. The CDR3 is 15 amino acids. Germline CDR1 is MNHEY and CDR2 is SVGAGI. The V end lost 7 bases, the J end lost 4 bases, and 14 bases lay between the germline ends.

The gene calls are TRBV5-4 and TRBJ2-7; a possible D gene is TRBD2 (5 bases). The CDR3 sequence is 14 residues long. Looked up from germline, CDR1 is SGHNT and CDR2 is YYREEE (reference sequence). Trimming left V 4 bases short and J 4 bases short, with 15 bases between. CDR3 nucleotides: TGTGCCAGCAGCCTCCAGGAGGACGGGTACGAGCAGTACTTC. This translates into CASSLQEDGYEQYF.

The genes are TRBV10-3 and TRBJ2-5, with a tentative D call TRBD2 (7 bases). The CDR3 covers 12 residues. V shed 8 bases and J shed 5 bases, with 12 bases lying between them. Germline V gives CDR1 ENHRY, CDR2 SYGVKD. CDR3 residues: CAIGRGAETQYF. In DNA form, the CDR3 reads TGTGCCATCGGTCGGGGGGCCGAGACCCAGTACTTC.

J is TRBJ2-7 and V is TRBV6-6; D may be TRBD2 (5 bases). The CDR3 has 15 amino acids. Germline CDR1 MNHNY, CDR2 SVGAGI (reference sequence). Trimming took 6 bases from V and 1 from J, leaving 16 bases between them. Here the CDR3 reads CASSPDGVVSYEQYF. Here the CDR3 DNA reads TGTGCCAGCAGCCCAGACGGGGTTGTATCCTACGAGCAGTACTTC.

This chain links TRBV27 with TRBJ2-7, with D maybe TRBD2 (6 bases). CDR1 is MNHEY and CDR2 is SMNVEV in the germline V gene (reference sequence). This CDR3 is 14 amino acids long. The V and J ends lost 7 bases and 2 bases respectively, with 15 bases between them. The CDR3 sequence: CASTPGTAAYEQYF. CDR3 nucleotides: TGTGCCAGCACCCCCGGGACTGCCGCCTACGAGCAGTACTTC.

The chain recombines TRBV4-2 with TRBJ2-3; TRBD2 is a possible D gene (5 bases). Germline V CDR1 and CDR2: LGHNA, YNFKEQ. V was shortened by 0 bases and J by 5 bases, with 9 bases between the two germline ends. CDR3 length: 14 residues. CDR3 bases: TGTGCCAGCAGCCAAGAGGACTCCGGAGATACGCAGTATTTT. Protein product: CASSQEDSGDTQYF.

The count of this clone is one. The chain links TRBV4-1 to TRBJ2-1; D is perhaps TRBD2 (5 bases). The CDR3 is made up of 12 amino acids. Germline V gene sequence: CDR1 MGHRA, CDR2 YSYEKL. Trimming left V 4 bases short and J 6 bases short, with 7 bases between. CDR3 amino acids: CASSPGLNEQFF. DNA for the CDR3: TGCGCCAGCAGCCCCGGACTCAATGAGCAGTTCTTC.

CDR3 sequence: CASSRDSGLAKNIQYF. CDR3 in DNA: TGTGCCAGCAGCCGGGACAGCGGACTAGCCAAAAACATTCAGTACTTC. The chain recombines TRBV5-4 with TRBJ2-4; TRBD1 agrees at 7 bases. The CDR3 loop spans 16 amino acids. CDR1 SGHNT and CDR2 YYREEE come from the germline V gene (reference sequence). The junction had 7 bases not matched to a gene; V was cut back by 4 bases and J by 0 bases.

The V call is TRBV5-1, the J call TRBJ1-5; 10 bases line up with TRBD1. Germline V gene lookup returns CDR1 SGHRS and CDR2 YFSETQ. Trimming cost V 0 bases and J 4 bases; bases outside gene matches: 1. The CDR3 is made up of 15 amino acids. This CDR3 is CASSLGQGANQPQHF. In DNA form, the CDR3 reads TGCGCCAGCAGCTTGGGACAGGGGGCGAATCAGCCCCAGCATTTT.

This chain uses TRBV11-3 with TRBJ1-5, with D uncertain. The CDR3 extends over 14 amino acids. Germline V gene data show CDR1 as SGHNT and CDR2 as YENEEA. With 1 base removed from V and 6 bases from J, the gap between germline ends came to 10 bases. CDR3: CASSLGPPPQPQHF. Here the CDR3 DNA reads TGTGCCAGCAGCTTAGGCCCGCCTCCTCAGCCCCAGCATTTT.

The chain combines TRBV7-6 with TRBJ1-4; D not certain. The CDR3 is made up of 17 amino acids. The germline V and J ends were trimmed by 0 bases and 0 bases, with 11 bases remaining between them. The germline gives CDR1 SGHVS, CDR2 FNYEAQ. This CDR3 is CASSLAAALATNEKLFF. Here the CDR3 DNA reads TGTGCCAGCAGCTTAGCGGCAGCCCTTGCAACTAATGAAAAACTGTTTTTT. Full variable domain (outside the CDR3, taken from reference TRBV7-6 and TRBJ1-4): GAGVSQSPRYKVTKRGQDVALRCDPISGHVSLYWYRQALGQGPEFLTYFNYEAQQDKSGLPNDRFSAERPEGSISTLTIQRTEQRDSAMYRCASSLAAALATNEKLFFGSGTQLSVL.

The rearrangement links TRBV10-2 to TRBJ2-2; D may be TRBD2 (6 bases). V lost 3 bases and J 4 bases, leaving 9 bases between the germline ends. The germline gives CDR1 WSHSY, CDR2 SAAADI. CDR3 length: 14 amino acids. DNA for the CDR3: TGCGCCAGCAGTGAACTAGCAGCCACCGGGGAGCTGTTTTTT. Translated, it gives CASSELAATGELFF.

V is TRBV2 and J is TRBJ2-7, with D perhaps matching TRBD2 (6 bases). The V end lost 7 bases, the J end lost 3 bases, and 16 bases lay between the germline ends. Germline V gives CDR1 SNHLY, CDR2 FYNNEI. This CDR3 is 14 amino acids long. The CDR3 region has the DNA TGTGCCAGCACCTCCCCGGGACTTGGCTACGAGCAGTACTTC. This sequence encodes CASTSPGLGYEQYF.

With respect to this clone: Given a much more abundant clone one base away, this may be a read error. The gene calls are TRBV27 and TRBJ2-7; D not certain. This CDR3 has 12 amino acids. The V gene lost 5 bases and the J gene lost 0 bases, with 5 bases spanning the gap. CDR1 and CDR2 from the germline V gene are MNHEY and SMNVEV (reference sequence). The CDR3: CASSRSSYEQYF. In nucleotides, the CDR3 is TGTGCCAGCAGTCGGAGCTCCTACGAGCAGTACTTC.

The rearrangement joins TRBV15 to TRBJ1-5; D is uncertain. The CDR3 has 15 residues. CDR1 LNHNV and CDR2 YYDKDF come from the germline V gene (reference sequence). Trimming stripped 5 bases from V and 6 bases from J, with 17 bases between. The CDR3, as DNA: TGTGCCACCAGCTGGAGTGGTGAAGGTACTCAGCCCCAGCATTTT. It yields the protein CATSWSGEGTQPQHF.

This rearrangement joins TRBV10-2 to TRBJ1-1; D remains unclear. The CDR3 runs 14 residues. The germline V and J ends were trimmed by 1 base and 2 bases, with 8 bases remaining between them. Germline loops: CDR1 WSHSY, CDR2 SAAADI. CDR3: CASSEYGGNTEAFF. The CDR3 nucleotides read TGCGCCAGCAGTGAGTATGGCGGAAACACTGAAGCTTTCTTT.

The genes are TRBV4-3 and TRBJ1-4; D is unresolved. The V end was cut by 0 bases, the J end by 0 bases, with 8 bases between. The CDR3 has 16 residues. The V gene's germline CDR1 is LGHNA and CDR2 YSLEER. For the CDR3, the DNA is TGCGCCAGCAGCCAAGAAAACCCAGCAACTAATGAAAAACTGTTTTTT. Translating it yields CASSQENPATNEKLFF.

V and J are TRBV19 and TRBJ2-3; no reliable D call. The CDR3 runs to 12 residues. Germline loops: CDR1 LNHDA, CDR2 SQIVND (reference sequence). V was shortened by 4 bases and J by 3 bases, with 5 bases between the two germline ends. The CDR3 sequence is CASSKRTDTQYF. CDR3 coding DNA: TGTGCCAGTAGTAAAAGGACAGATACGCAGTATTTT.

Details on this clone: With a much larger clone just one base away, this may be a read error. V usage is TRBV5-4 and J usage is TRBJ2-2, with unresolved D. With 2 bases removed from V and 3 bases from J, the gap between germline ends came to 2 bases. Germline CDR1 reads SGHNT; CDR2 reads YYREEE (reference sequence). CDR3 size: 12 residues. The CDR3 protein is CASSFDTGELFF. CDR3 in DNA: TGTGCCAGCAGCTTCGACACCGGGGAGCTGTTTTTT. Looking up the rest from reference TRBV5-4 and TRBJ2-2 gives the full variable domain: ETGVTQSPTHLIKTRGQQVTLRCSSQSGHNTVSWYQQALGQGPQFIFQYYREEENGRGNFPPRFSGLQFPNYSSELNVNALELDDSALYLCASSFDTGELFFGEGSRLTVL.

The chain is built from TRBV4-3 and TRBJ2-7; a possible D gene is TRBD1 (6 bases). Germline CDR1 is LGHNA and CDR2 is YSLEER. CDR3 length: 15 amino acids. V was shortened by 1 base and J by 2 bases, with 12 bases between the two germline ends. The CDR3, as DNA: TGCGCCAGCAGCCAAGTTCAGGGGACCCCCTACGAGCAGTACTTC. As protein: CASSQVQGTPYEQYF.

The genes are TRBV5-4 and TRBJ2-2, with no clear D. Trimming took off 4 bases at V and 7 bases at J, with 14 bases between the two ends. The CDR3 is 14 amino acids. CDR1 SGHNT and CDR2 YYREEE come from the germline V gene (reference sequence). The CDR3 nucleotides read TGTGCCAGCAGCGGCCAAACGGTGGACGGGGAGCTGTTTTTT. It is translated as CASSGQTVDGELFF.

The V gene is TRBV5-4, the J gene TRBJ2-1; either TRBD1 or TRBD2 may supply D (5 bases each). The V gene's germline CDR1 is SGHNT and CDR2 YYREEE (reference sequence). V lost 5 bases, J lost 10 bases, and 16 bases lay in between. This CDR3 is built from 13 residues. The CDR3 is CASSTGTNYEQFF. The DNA for the CDR3 is TGTGCCAGCAGTACCGGGACCAACTACGAGCAGTTCTTC.

The CDR3 protein is CASSITDSGANVLTF. CDR3 bases: TGTGCCAGCAGCATCACAGACTCTGGGGCCAACGTCCTGACTTTC. The chain joins TRBV5-4 to TRBJ2-6, with unresolved D. The CDR3 length is 15 residues. Trimming shortened V by 4 bases and J by 0 bases, and 8 bases separated the two germline ends. Looked up from germline, CDR1 is SGHNT and CDR2 is YYREEE (reference sequence).

The rearrangement joins TRBV28 to TRBJ2-5; 7 bases fit TRBD1. The CDR3 has 12 residues. V lost 8 bases to trimming and J lost 5 bases; unmatched junction nucleotides: 5. In germline, CDR1 is MDHEN, CDR2 SYDVKM. The CDR3 DNA follows: TGTGCCAGCTGTGACAGGGTGGAGACCCAGTACTTC. Translated: CASCDRVETQYF.

The chain joins TRBV6-6 to TRBJ1-1, with D unclear. Germline lookup yields CDR1 MNHNY and CDR2 SVGAGI (reference sequence). V lost 8 bases, J lost 6 bases, and 10 bases lay in between. The CDR3 is 11 residues long. The CDR3 protein is CASLKGAEAFF. CDR3 sequence (DNA): TGTGCCAGCCTCAAAGGCGCTGAAGCTTTCTTT.

This clone was picked up one time. The V and J genes are TRBV19 and TRBJ2-1, with 7 bases fitting TRBD2. The V gene's germline CDR1 is LNHDA and CDR2 SQIVND (reference sequence). The CDR3 consists of 16 residues. With 3 bases clipped from V and 8 bases from J, the junction kept 13 bases outside the gene matches. The CDR3 protein is CASSINRGLVSDEQFF. The CDR3 DNA is TGTGCCAGTAGTATTAATAGAGGACTAGTGAGCGATGAGCAGTTCTTC.